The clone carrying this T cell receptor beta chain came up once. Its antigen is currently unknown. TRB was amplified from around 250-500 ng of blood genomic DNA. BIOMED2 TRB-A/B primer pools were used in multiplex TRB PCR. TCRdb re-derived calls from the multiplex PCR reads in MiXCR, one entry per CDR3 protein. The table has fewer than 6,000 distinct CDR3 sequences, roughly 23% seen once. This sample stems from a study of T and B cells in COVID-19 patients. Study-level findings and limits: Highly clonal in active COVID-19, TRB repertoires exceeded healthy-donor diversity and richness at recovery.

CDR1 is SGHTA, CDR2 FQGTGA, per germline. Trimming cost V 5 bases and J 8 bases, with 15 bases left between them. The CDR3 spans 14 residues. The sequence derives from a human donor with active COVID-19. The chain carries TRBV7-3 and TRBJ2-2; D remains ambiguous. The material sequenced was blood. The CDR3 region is CASSTQASSGELFF. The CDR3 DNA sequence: TGTGCCAGCAGCACCCAGGCCAGTTCAGGGGAGCTGTTTTTT. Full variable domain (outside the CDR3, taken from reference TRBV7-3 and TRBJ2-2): GAGVSQTPSNKVTEKGKYVELRCDPISGHTALYWYRQSLGQGPEFLIYFQGTGAADDSGLPNDRFFAVRPEGSVSTLKIQRTERGDSAVYLCASSTQASSGELFFGEGSRLTVL.